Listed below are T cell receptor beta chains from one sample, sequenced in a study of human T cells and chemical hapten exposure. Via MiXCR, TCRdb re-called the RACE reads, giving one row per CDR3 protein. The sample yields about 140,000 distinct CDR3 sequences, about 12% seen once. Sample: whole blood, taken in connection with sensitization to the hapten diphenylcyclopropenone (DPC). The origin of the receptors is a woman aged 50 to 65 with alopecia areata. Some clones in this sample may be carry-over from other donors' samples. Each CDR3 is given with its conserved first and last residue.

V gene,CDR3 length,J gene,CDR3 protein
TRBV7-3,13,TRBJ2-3,CASSLGRGDTQYF
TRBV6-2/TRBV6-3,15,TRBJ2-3,CASSYLARLTDTQYF
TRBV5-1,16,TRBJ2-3,CASSFRTSGSPDTQYF
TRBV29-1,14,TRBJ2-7,CSVESGLAGVEQYF
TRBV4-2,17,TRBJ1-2,CASSQEGTGGFSLGYTF
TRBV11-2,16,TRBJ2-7,CASSLEASGGMYEQYF
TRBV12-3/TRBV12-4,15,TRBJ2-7,CASSPSGTSGTEQYF
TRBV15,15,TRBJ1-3,CATSTDTTSGNTIYF
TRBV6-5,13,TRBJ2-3,CASVSSLTDTQYF
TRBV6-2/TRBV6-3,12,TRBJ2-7,CASSLRQVEQYF
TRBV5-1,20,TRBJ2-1,CASSYYPPDSGLGAYNEQFF
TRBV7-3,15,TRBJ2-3,CASSLTSRSTDTQYF
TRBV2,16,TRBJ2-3,CASRNVRDRTTDTQYF
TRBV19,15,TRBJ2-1,CASSPREGWYNEQFF
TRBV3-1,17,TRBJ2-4,CASSQDSGKLAKNIQYF
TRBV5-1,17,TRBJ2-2,CASSLARQRPNTGELFF